This T cell receptor beta chain was observed in a study of blood T cell repertoires in COVID-19. About the research overall: Whether acute or convalescent, the COVID-19 samples came from the United States, Italy and Spain. T cells, B-cell-depleted T cells, or PBMCs supplied cDNA or gDNA.

Produced via immunoSEQ multiplex PCR; TCRdb's table is partial and in-frame only. The sample has 80,000 to 100,000 clones; about 95% are singletons. Trimming removed 11 bases from V and 7 bases from J; junction bases left unmatched: 12. This CDR3 has 13 residues. Germline V CDR1 and CDR2: ENHRY, SYGVKD. Material for sequencing was peripheral blood. The chain has TRBV10-3 and TRBJ2-7, with TRBD1 matching 9 bases. This receptor was obtained from a human donor with active COVID-19. The donor label of this sample is uncertain. The CDR3 sequence is CASGTGKEFEQYF. CDR3 bases: TGTGCCTCCGGGACAGGGAAGGAATTTGAGCAGTACTTC.